This T cell receptor (beta chain) was found in a study of OX40 agonist ivuxolimab in advanced cancers. Overall study context: Across the patients, intravenous ivuxolimab was delivered every 2 weeks at 0.01 to 10 mg/kg.

The cohort excluded patients with autoimmune disease history or systemic immunosuppression. Germline loops: CDR1 MNHNS, CDR2 SASEGT. The CDR3 has 13 residues. Using immunoSEQ multiplex PCR, the repertoire was profiled, and TCRdb retains in-frame clones only, with some absent. The table has 35,000 to 55,000 clones, 85% to 95% seen once. About this clone itself: Antigen: not known.

The study's findings and limits: Doses of 0.1 to 3.0 mg/kg were accompanied by clonal expansion of CD4+ and CD8+ blood T cells by week 6.

The genes are TRBV6-1 and TRBJ2-5; 8 bases fit TRBD1. The tail of the sequence fits TRBJ2-7 better, so the J call may be wrong. The sequence was collected from an adult with an advanced solid tumor such as melanoma, head and neck, liver or kidney cancer. Sequencing used CD4+ or CD8+ T cells sorted from blood, obtained in a trial of the OX40 agonist ivuxolimab. The DNA for the CDR3 is TGTGCCACCAGGGGGCCGAACTCCTACGAGCAGTACTTC. This gives the protein CATRGPNSYEQYF.